A selection of T cell receptor beta chains follows, all from one sample in a study of blood T cell repertoires in COVID-19. Libraries were prepared by immunoSEQ multiplex PCR; TCRdb keeps only in-frame clonotypes and omits some of them. The table shows around 55,000 clones, with 82% occurring only once. The sequenced sample consisted of peripheral blood. The receptors shown here come from a human donor in a cohort sampled during active or convalescent COVID-19. Both conserved end residues are part of each CDR3. The order of the fields is J gene, D gene, V gene, clone size, CDR3 protein, CDR3 DNA. The D gene is left open where the match is weak. Rows give clone size only sometimes, using once, few, many, or a class for an expanded clone.

>TRBJ1-2|.|TRBV24-1|.
CATSDQTAGYGYTF
TGTGCCACCAGTGACCAGACAGCGGGCTATGGCTACACCTTC
>TRBJ2-7|.|TRBV5-6|.
CASSFRGGSSYEQYF
TGTGCCAGCAGCTTCAGGGGTGGGAGCTCCTACGAGCAGTACTTC
>TRBJ2-6|.|TRBV5-1|.
CASTPGSSGANVLTF
TGCGCCAGCACCCCGGGAAGCTCTGGGGCCAACGTCCTGACTTTC
>TRBJ1-3|TRBD1|TRBV4-3|.
CASSQVSPGTGTSGNTIYF
TGCGCCAGCAGCCAAGTAAGTCCCGGGACAGGCACCTCTGGAAACACCATATATTTT
>TRBJ2-3|TRBD1|TRBV7-2|once
CASSYQGATDTQYF
TGTGCCAGCAGCTATCAGGGGGCGACAGATACGCAGTATTTT
>TRBJ1-1|.|TRBV6-4|once
CASSEQQGAGTEAFF
TGTGCCAGCAGCGAACAACAGGGTGCGGGCACTGAAGCTTTCTTT
>TRBJ1-2|.|TRBV12-3/TRBV12-4|.
CASTTTQYGYTF
TGTGCCAGCACCACGACACAGTATGGCTACACCTTC
>TRBJ1-6|TRBD1|TRBV7-9|.
CASRGTGDSPLHF
TGTGCCAGCAGGGGGACAGGGGATTCACCCCTCCACTTT
>TRBJ2-2|.|TRBV7-2|.
CASSRGHANTGELFF
TGTGCCAGCAGCCGCGGACACGCGAACACCGGGGAGCTGTTTTTT
>TRBJ1-5|TRBD1|TRBV6-4|.
CASSDGQGGQPQHF
TGTGCCAGCAGTGATGGACAGGGCGGACAGCCCCAGCATTTT
>TRBJ2-7|TRBD1|TRBV24-1|.
CATSELPRDRVSYEQYF
TGTGCCACCAGTGAACTACCCCGGGACAGGGTGTCCTACGAGCAGTACTTC
>TRBJ2-3|.|TRBV6-5|.
CASSYGGASTDTQYF
TGTGCCAGCAGTTACGGCGGGGCGAGCACAGATACGCAGTATTTT
>TRBJ1-2|TRBD1|TRBV3-1/TRBV3-2|.
CASSQSTTGGVYGYTF
TGTGCCAGCAGCCAGTCGACGACAGGGGGCGTCTATGGCTACACCTTC
>TRBJ2-2|TRBD1|TRBV19|once
CASSLNRGQGELFF
TGTGCCAGTAGTTTAAACAGGGGGCAGGGGGAGCTGTTTTTT
>TRBJ1-2|.|TRBV27|.
CASSATRTGWYGYTF
TGTGCCAGCAGTGCAACTCGTACAGGGTGGTATGGCTACACCTTC
>TRBJ1-3|TRBD1|TRBV5-1|.
CASSETGGTGNTIYF
TGCGCCAGCAGCGAGACAGGGGGCACTGGAAACACCATATATTTT
>TRBJ1-5|.|TRBV29-1|.
CSVGGDQPQHF
TGCAGCGTTGGAGGTGATCAGCCCCAGCATTTT
>TRBJ1-4|.|TRBV11-2|.
CASSRATNEKLFF
TGTGCCAGCAGCAGAGCAACTAATGAAAAACTGTTTTTT
>TRBJ2-3|TRBD2|TRBV6-2/TRBV6-3|.
CASSYTGGPNTDTQYF
TGTGCCAGCAGTTACACGGGGGGGCCCAACACAGATACGCAGTATTTT
>TRBJ2-1|.|TRBV11-3|.
CASSPTGYNEQFF
TGTGCCAGCAGCCCGACAGGCTACAATGAGCAGTTCTTC
>TRBJ1-1|.|TRBV7-2|.
CASSLIPGETEAFF
TGTGCCAGCAGCTTAATTCCAGGGGAAACTGAAGCTTTCTTT
>TRBJ2-3|TRBD2|TRBV7-9|.
CASRLAGASDTQYF
TGTGCCAGCAGACTAGCGGGGGCCTCAGATACGCAGTATTTT
>TRBJ1-2|TRBD1|TRBV10-3|.
CAISEWGQGAEGYGYTF
TGTGCCATCAGTGAATGGGGACAGGGGGCAGAAGGGTATGGCTACACCTTC
>TRBJ1-2|.|TRBV21-1|.
CASSVRQGGSYGYTF
TGTGCCAGCAGCGTCCGACAGGGGGGGTCTTATGGCTACACCTTC
>TRBJ2-5|.|TRBV5-4|few
CASSLKGEETQYF
TGTGCCAGCAGCTTGAAAGGGGAAGAGACCCAGTACTTC